The next 12 T cell receptor beta chains were all read from a single sample in a study of beta chain features in type 1 diabetes. The study, taken as a whole, reports: Type 1 diabetes patients had TCRB CDR3s that were shorter (moderately but significantly so) in all four CD4+ subsets.

Expressed TCRB transcripts were sequenced, since all the RNA that had been isolated was reverse transcribed. Repertoires were generated with immunoSEQ multiplex PCR, while TCRdb's copy carries only in-frame clones and drops some. The sample holds approximately 360,000 clones, around 13% seen once. Their antigen targets remain unknown. The source material was naive CD4+ T cells from blood. The origin of the receptors is a young woman with type 1 diabetes.

This sequence joins TRBV7-9 and TRBJ2-7, with 9 bases aligning to TRBD1. The CDR3 has 15 amino acids. J was trimmed by 4 bases and V by 5 bases; bases with no gene match: 9. Germline assignment: CDR1 SEHNR and CDR2 FQNEAQ (reference sequence). The CDR3 DNA sequence: TGTGCCAGCAGCCTTACAGGGGGCGTGATGTACGAGCAGTACTTC. Its protein product is CASSLTGGVMYEQYF.

The CDR3 region is CASSPPGGGARETQYF. As DNA, the CDR3 is TGTGCCAGCAGCCCACCCGGCGGGGGGGCCCGAGAGACCCAGTACTTC. The chain is built from TRBV5-4 and TRBJ2-5, with 9 bases lining up with TRBD2. The CDR3 totals 16 residues. Germline V gene sequence: CDR1 SGHNT, CDR2 YYREEE (reference sequence). J was trimmed by 4 bases and V by 4 bases; bases with no gene match: 11.

The J gene is TRBJ2-4, the V gene TRBV5-4, with D possibly TRBD2 on 5 matching bases. This CDR3 is built from 12 residues. The V end was cut by 2 bases, the J end by 7 bases, with 7 bases between. Looked up from germline, CDR1 is SGHNT and CDR2 is YYREEE (reference sequence). CDR3 DNA sequence: TGTGCCAGCAGCTTCGGCGGGAACATTCAGTACTTC. Protein sequence: CASSFGGNIQYF.

The rearrangement links TRBV7-9 to TRBJ2-5, with TRBD1 identical over 9 bases. Looked up from germline, CDR1 is SEHNR and CDR2 is FQNEAQ (reference sequence). After removal of 5 bases from V and 5 bases from J, the junction contained 6 bases not matched to a gene. The CDR3 length is 14 residues. This CDR3 is CASSPTGGWETQYF. CDR3 DNA: TGTGCCAGCAGCCCTACAGGGGGCTGGGAGACCCAGTACTTC.

This clone came up a few times. As DNA, the CDR3 is TGTGCCAGCAGCGTCGGGACTAGCGGGGGGCCCCGCGAGCAGTACTTC. Encoded protein: CASSVGTSGGPREQYF. The V gene is TRBV7-2, the J gene TRBJ2-7, with 15 bases identical to TRBD2. Germline CDR1 is SGHTA and CDR2 is FQGNSA. V gave up 5 bases and J gave up 6 bases; unmatched junction bases: 8. This CDR3 comprises 16 residues.

This clone occurred a few times. The V gene is TRBV2, the J gene TRBJ1-1, with D maybe TRBD1 (5 bases). Per the germline V gene, CDR1 is SNHLY and CDR2 is FYNNEI. V was cut by 6 bases and J by 6 bases, with 14 bases left in between. CDR3 size: 13 residues. For the CDR3, the DNA is TGTGCCAGCAGCGACAGTACATACGCTGAAGCTTTCTTT. Amino acid sequence: CASSDSTYAEAFF.

The V gene is TRBV5-4, the J gene TRBJ1-4; 9 bases line up with TRBD1. Germline CDR1 SGHNT, CDR2 YYREEE (reference sequence). The CDR3 length is 16 residues. V trimming: 4 bases; J trimming: 8 bases; junction bases outside the gene matches: 12. CDR3 region: CASSEPAGQGGEKLFF. Here the CDR3 DNA reads TGTGCCAGCAGCGAACCGGCGGGACAGGGAGGAGAAAAACTGTTTTTT.

This clone was counted only a few times. Distinct nucleotide sequences in the sample also encode this CDR3. V and J are TRBV18 and TRBJ1-1; D is uncertain. Germline lookup yields CDR1 KGHSH and CDR2 LQKENI. The CDR3 is 13 residues long. With 6 bases removed from V and 1 base from J, the gap between germline ends came to 9 bases. CDR3 amino acids: CASSQTENTEAFF. CDR3 in DNA: TGTGCCAGCTCTCAAACAGAGAACACTGAAGCTTTCTTT.

The chain combines TRBV18 with TRBJ2-7, with TRBD2 identical over 14 bases. Germline CDR1 is KGHSH and CDR2 is LQKENI. This CDR3 comprises 14 residues. V was clipped by 5 bases and J by 5 bases; unmatched bases: 2. In nucleotides, the CDR3 is TGTGCCAGCTCAGGGACTAGCGGGAGCCACGAGCAGTACTTC. Translation gives CASSGTSGSHEQYF. The full variable domain, with the rest looked up from reference TRBV18 and TRBJ2-7, is NAGVMQNPRHLVRRRGQEARLRCSPMKGHSHVYWYRQLPEEGLKFMVYLQKENIIDESGMPKERFSAEFPKEGPSILRIQQVVRGDSAAYFCASSGTSGSHEQYFGPGTRLTVT.

The CDR3 sequence is CASSSRIRLADSYEQYF. The CDR3 DNA sequence: TGTGCCAGCAGCTCGAGAATAAGACTAGCGGACTCCTACGAGCAGTACTTC. The chain has TRBV7-8 and TRBJ2-7; 9 bases are shared with TRBD2. CDR1 and CDR2 (germline): SGHVS, FQNEAQ. The CDR3 extends over 17 amino acids. With V trimmed by 4 bases and J by 0 bases, 10 bases remained unmatched.

A remark on this clone: The identical CDR3 is also encoded by other nucleotide sequences in the sample. V gene TRBV7-9 combines with J gene TRBJ2-5, with 13 bases lining up with TRBD2. The V gene end was trimmed by 5 bases and the J gene end by 3 bases; junction bases not matched to a gene: 3. This CDR3 is built from 15 residues. Germline CDR1 reads SEHNR; CDR2 reads FQNEAQ (reference sequence). The CDR3 region is CASSPGTSGKETQYF. CDR3 coding DNA: TGTGCCAGCAGCCCGGGGACTAGCGGGAAAGAGACCCAGTACTTC.

This clone was detected only a few times. This chain connects TRBV7-2 to TRBJ2-5; D unclear. CDR3 length: 15 residues. Per the germline V gene, CDR1 is SGHTA and CDR2 is FQGNSA. Trimming took off 2 bases at V and 4 bases at J, with 14 bases between the two ends. CDR3 loop: CASSLNGPPLETQYF. DNA of the CDR3: TGTGCCAGCAGCTTAAATGGGCCCCCGCTAGAGACCCAGTACTTC.